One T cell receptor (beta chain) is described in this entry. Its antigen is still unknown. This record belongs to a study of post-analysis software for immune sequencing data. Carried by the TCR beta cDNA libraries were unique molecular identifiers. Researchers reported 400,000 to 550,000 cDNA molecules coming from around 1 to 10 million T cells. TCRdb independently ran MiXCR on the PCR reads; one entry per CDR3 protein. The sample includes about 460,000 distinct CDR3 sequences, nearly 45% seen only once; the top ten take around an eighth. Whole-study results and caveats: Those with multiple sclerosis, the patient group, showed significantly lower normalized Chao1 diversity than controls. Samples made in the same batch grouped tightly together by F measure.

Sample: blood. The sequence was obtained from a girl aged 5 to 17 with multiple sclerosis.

In nucleotides, the CDR3 is TGCAGCGTTGCCAGCAACTATGGCTACACCTTC. This sequence encodes CSVASNYGYTF. The chain is built from TRBV29-1 and TRBJ1-2; D gene unclear. This CDR3 comprises 11 residues. Trimming pared 4 bases from V and 2 bases from J, leaving 5 bases between. Germline V CDR1 and CDR2: SQVTM, ANQGSEA.